This TCR beta chain comes out of a study of blood T cell repertoires in COVID-19. In the authors' workflow: From reference gene primer amplification, estimates of nucleated cell counts were derived. Profiled with immunoSEQ multiplex PCR; TCRdb holds only in-frame clones, not every one. V and J calls and clone size are given by that table; D and trimming were obtained from the DNA. There are approximately 440,000 clones in the sample; 87% occur only once, and about 0.75% lies in the top ten. Individuals drawn from about 26 US areas were roughly 18 to 100 years old. This CDR3 region has 15 residues. V was shortened by 8 bases and J by 4 bases, with 15 bases between the two germline ends. In germline, CDR1 is MNHEY, CDR2 SMNVEV (reference sequence).

V gene TRBV27 combines with J gene TRBJ1-6, with TRBD1 as a possible D gene (5 bases). Input material: PBMCs or T cells enriched from blood (not recorded which). This TCR was sampled from a woman between 18 and 29 years old who had recovered from COVID-19. The CDR3 bases are TGTGCCAGCGCACGAGACAGCTTTTATAATTCACCCCTCCACTTT. Translating gives CASARDSFYNSPLHF.